This record concerns one T cell receptor (beta chain) sequence. Its antigen is undetermined. The data stem from a study of beta chain features in type 1 diabetes. Study-level findings and limits: Moderate but significant shortening of TCRB CDR3s was recorded in all four CD4+ subsets from Type 1 diabetes patients. Cells expressing TCR highly could be over-represented by cDNA sequencing. VDJ junctions from type 1 diabetes patients carried fewer insertions and larger deletions.

Investigators reverse transcribed all isolated RNA, so they sequenced expressed TCRB transcripts. Sequencing used immunoSEQ multiplex PCR; TCRdb keeps in-frame clones, though not all of them. The sample records some 360,000 clones, 8.5% to 10% being singletons. V trimming: 2 bases; J trimming: 4 bases; junction bases outside the gene matches: 9. The germline CDR1 and CDR2 sequences are SEHNR and FQNEAQ (reference sequence). This CDR3 has 17 amino acids. The sequence came from a man aged 30 to 39 with type 1 diabetes. Specimen: central memory CD4+ T cells from blood. The chain recombines TRBV7-9 with TRBJ2-1, with 9 bases matching TRBD2. CDR3 sequence reads: CASSLTASAGGYNEQFF. For the CDR3, the DNA is TGTGCCAGCAGCTTAACCGCCTCGGCGGGAGGGTACAATGAGCAGTTCTTC.